These 23 T cell receptor beta chains were sequenced from one sample in a study of T cell repertoires in cytomegalovirus infection. TCRdb reprocessed the reads with MiXCR, giving one entry per CDR3 protein. This sample has under 350,000 distinct CDR3 sequences, with 22% found just once. No cognate antigen is known for these TCRs. The sample in question was cultured PBMCs, obtained from culture after CMV antigen stimulation. These receptor sequences come from a human donor in good health (CMV status not recorded). Some clones in this sample may be carry-over from other donors' samples.

This clonotype was detected only a few times. The chain combines TRBV7-2 with TRBJ2-3, with unresolved D. CDR1 SGHTA and CDR2 FQGNSA come from the germline V gene. V shed 1 base and J shed 2 bases, with 10 bases lying between them. This CDR3 is 15 amino acids long. The CDR3 protein is CASSLVADLTDTQYF. CDR3 nucleotide sequence: TGTGCCAGCAGCTTAGTTGCGGACCTCACAGATACGCAGTATTTT.

This clonotype has ten or more counts. The V call is TRBV7-2, the J call TRBJ1-1, with 7 bases that match TRBD1. Per the germline V gene, CDR1 is SGHTA and CDR2 is FQGNSA. The CDR3 is 17 residues long. V lost 1 base and J lost 3; bases outside the gene matches: 11. The CDR3 region is CASSLVLGQNLDTEAFF. CDR3 nucleotide sequence: TGTGCCAGCAGCTTAGTTCTGGGACAGAACCTTGACACTGAAGCTTTCTTT.

This clonotype has more than one count but fewer than ten. The V gene is TRBV6-6, the J gene TRBJ1-1; 7 nucleotides align to TRBD1. Unmatched junction bases numbered 9, after V lost 7 bases and J lost 4 bases. The CDR3 spans 14 residues. The germline CDR1 and CDR2 sequences are MNHNY and SVGAGI (reference sequence). CDR3 loop: CASITRQGRTEAFF. The CDR3 nucleotides read TGTGCCAGCATCACCAGACAGGGCCGCACTGAAGCTTTCTTT.

This clonotype has ten or more counts. The chain employs TRBV7-2 and TRBJ1-2; D is ambiguous. The CDR3 extends over 15 amino acids. CDR1 SGHTA and CDR2 FQGNSA come from the germline V gene. The V gene lost 6 bases and the J gene lost 8 bases, with 22 bases spanning the gap. The CDR3 is CASSLLDGLTRGYTF. CDR3 coding DNA: TGTGCCAGCAGTTTATTGGACGGACTGACGCGGGGCTACACCTTC.

This clonotype was observed a handful of times. The gene calls are TRBV6-6 and TRBJ2-7, with 7 bases lining up with TRBD2. The trim removed 0 bases at V and 0 bases at J, leaving 8 bases unmatched. This CDR3 has 17 amino acids. The germline V gene has CDR1 MNHNY and CDR2 SVGAGI (reference sequence). The CDR3 spells CASSYSSSGGYSYEQYF. DNA for the CDR3: TGTGCCAGCAGTTACTCGTCTAGCGGAGGGTACTCCTACGAGCAGTACTTC.

Only a few counts were recorded for this clonotype. CDR3 region: CASSQGAAFYGYTF. In DNA, the CDR3 is TGCGCCAGCAGCCAAGGGGCAGCCTTCTATGGCTACACCTTC. J is TRBJ1-2 and V is TRBV4-3, with D unclear. Germline assignment: CDR1 LGHNA and CDR2 YSLEER. With 1 base removed from V and 4 bases from J, the gap between germline ends came to 10 bases. The CDR3 sequence is 14 residues long.

Notes on this clonotype: A much larger clone lies a single base off, so this may be a read error. The chain links TRBV7-2 to TRBJ2-7, with 10 positions matching TRBD2. The CDR3 loop spans 15 amino acids. The germline CDR1 and CDR2 sequences are SGHTA and FQGNSA. CDR3 sequence reads: CASSLQAGGLDEQCF. The CDR3 nucleotides are TGTGCCAGCAGCCTTCAAGCGGGAGGGCTCGACGAGCAGTGCTTC.

The V call is TRBV7-3, the J call TRBJ1-1; 7 nucleotides align to TRBD1. Germline assignment: CDR1 SGHTA and CDR2 FQGTGA. This CDR3 has 14 amino acids. V lost 4 bases, J lost 5 bases, and 7 bases stayed unmatched. DNA for the CDR3: TGTGCCAGCAGCTACCCAGACAGGGATACTGAAGCTTTCTTT. This codes for CASSYPDRDTEAFF.

This clonotype was recorded many times. The CDR3 coding sequence is TGTGCCAGCTCTAGGACGGAATCCTACGAGCAGTACGTC. Protein sequence: CASSRTESYEQYV. V is TRBV6-1 and J is TRBJ2-7, with D hard to call. V lost 8 bases and J lost 1, with 12 bases in between. The germline V gene encodes CDR1 MNHNS and CDR2 SASEGT. This CDR3 is built from 13 residues.

The V gene is TRBV7-2, the J gene TRBJ2-1; possibly TRBD2 for D (6 bases). The J call may be in error: the DNA end matches TRBJ2-7 better. The germline V gene has CDR1 SGHTA and CDR2 FQGNSA. The CDR3 consists of 15 residues. The chain's CDR3 is CASNPRLANGYEQYF. The CDR3 DNA reads as TGTGCCAGCAACCCCCGGCTAGCGAACGGTTATGAGCAGTACTTC.

This clonotype was observed at least ten times. The chain carries TRBV7-3 and TRBJ2-1; TRBD1 matches 8 bases. The CDR3 runs to 14 residues. Trimming took 5 bases from V and 3 from J; bases not matched to a gene: 3. Per germline, CDR1 SGHTA and CDR2 FQGTGA. CDR3 nucleotide sequence: TGTGCCAGCAGCCCCGGACAGGGCTACAATGAGCAGTTCTTC. As protein: CASSPGQGYNEQFF.

The CDR3 DNA sequence: TGTGCCAGCAGTTCCCTTTTAGAAGACTACGAGCAGTACTTC. It is translated as CASSSLLEDYEQYF. The V gene is TRBV12-3 or TRBV12-4, the J gene TRBJ2-7, with D hard to call. CDR3 length: 14 residues. The ends were cut back, 4 bases at V and 3 bases at J, with 13 bases in the middle.

This clonotype showed up just a few times. J is TRBJ1-1 and V is TRBV5-4; a possible D gene is TRBD1 (6 bases). V lost 1 base and J 3 bases, leaving 16 bases between the germline ends. This CDR3 is 16 amino acids long. CDR1 and CDR2 from the germline V gene are SGHNT and YYREEE (reference sequence). The DNA for the CDR3 is TGTGCCAGCAGCTTGCCCAGGGGCTGGCAGGACACTGAAGCTTTCTTT. Its protein product is CASSLPRGWQDTEAFF. Supplemented by reference TRBV5-4 and TRBJ1-1, the full variable domain reads ETGVTQSPTHLIKTRGQQVTLRCSSQSGHNTVSWYQQALGQGPQFIFQYYREEENGRGNFPPRFSGLQFPNYSSELNVNALELDDSALYLCASSLPRGWQDTEAFFGQGTRLTVV.

The table lists this clonotype with a few counts. As DNA, the CDR3 is TGTGCCTGGAGTGTAGGCCTAGCGGGAGTAGATACGCAGTATTTT. Translating gives CAWSVGLAGVDTQYF. The chain uses TRBV30 and TRBJ2-3; 10 bases map to TRBD2. Germline CDR1 reads GTSNPN; CDR2 reads SVGIG (reference sequence). The CDR3 contains 15 residues. V lost 0 bases and J lost 5; bases outside the gene matches: 5.

This clonotype was observed at least ten times. The rearrangement links TRBV4-1 to TRBJ1-1; D ambiguous. Germline-derived CDR1 and CDR2 are MGHRA and YSYEKL. The CDR3 loop spans 15 amino acids. The V and J ends lost 1 base and 3 bases respectively, with 12 bases between them. CDR3 DNA sequence: TGCGCCAGCAGCCAAGGGGCCCCCGGGGACACTGAAGCTTTCTTT. Translating it yields CASSQGAPGDTEAFF.

The V call is TRBV7-2, the J call TRBJ2-1, with a tentative D call TRBD1 (6 bases). Between the trimmed V and J ends, which lost 0 bases and 0 bases, there was a span of 15 bases. The CDR3 runs 18 residues. CDR1 is SGHTA, CDR2 FQGNSA, per germline. The CDR3 loop is CASSLATGGQSSYNEQFF. Here the CDR3 DNA reads TGTGCCAGCAGCTTAGCGACGGGCGGACAGAGCTCCTACAATGAGCAGTTCTTC.

The rearrangement uses TRBV28 and TRBJ1-1, with TRBD1 matching over 7 bases. Trimming took 6 bases from V and 4 from J; bases not matched to a gene: 2. CDR1 is MDHEN and CDR2 is SYDVKM in the germline V gene. The CDR3 spans 12 residues. CDR3 loop: CASRRTGTEAFF. The CDR3 bases are TGTGCCAGCAGACGGACAGGCACTGAAGCTTTCTTT.

This clonotype was seen at least ten times. The chain has TRBV7-2 and TRBJ1-1; D is unresolved. Germline V gene sequence: CDR1 SGHTA, CDR2 FQGNSA. CDR3 size: 11 residues. Trimming removed 0 bases at V and 10 bases at J, with 6 bases between. The CDR3 DNA sequence: TGTGCCAGCAGCTTAGCGGTTGGAGCTTTCTTT. This translates into CASSLAVGAFF.

The sample holds a few counts of this clonotype. The chain employs TRBV12-5 and TRBJ2-2; 11 positions match TRBD2. V trimming: 4 bases; J trimming: 1 base; junction bases outside the gene matches: 14. CDR3 length: 20 residues. Germline V gene sequence: CDR1 LGHNT, CDR2 FRNRAP. CDR3: CASGSRGRGLAVLNTGELFF. DNA for the CDR3: TGTGCTAGTGGTTCCCGGGGCAGGGGACTAGCGGTCCTGAACACCGGGGAGCTGTTTTTT.

This chain joins TRBV12-3 or TRBV12-4 and TRBJ2-5; D ambiguous. Trimming shortened V by 7 bases and J by 2 bases, and 17 bases separated the two germline ends. The CDR3 extends over 15 amino acids. The DNA of the CDR3 is TGTGCCAGCACCCTCGTGGTTGCAGGTCAAGAGACCCAGTACTTC. It specifies CASTLVVAGQETQYF.

This clonotype showed up just a few times. The chain is built from TRBV4-1 and TRBJ1-2; 7 nucleotides align to TRBD1. The CDR3 is 14 amino acids. Germline V gene lookup returns CDR1 MGHRA and CDR2 YSYEKL. V lost 1 base, J lost 4 bases, and 3 bases stayed unmatched. CDR3 sequence reads: CASSQVGQVYGYTF. CDR3 sequence (DNA): TGCGCCAGCAGCCAAGTAGGACAGGTCTATGGCTACACCTTC.

This clonotype was seen ten or more times. This chain links TRBV7-2 with TRBJ2-1; no definite D call. CDR1 SGHTA and CDR2 FQGNSA come from the germline V gene. V shed 5 bases and J shed 0 bases, with 14 bases lying between them. The CDR3 is made up of 16 amino acids. CDR3 sequence (DNA): TGTGCCAGCAGCCCCTTCAGCGCGAGCTCCTACAATGAGCAGTTCTTC. Translated: CASSPFSASSYNEQFF.

In this sample, this clonotype turned up a few times. The chain is built from TRBV5-1 and TRBJ2-5; 8 bases line up with TRBD2. CDR1 is SGHRS, CDR2 YFSETQ, per germline. This CDR3 has 13 amino acids. V was clipped by 0 bases and J by 7 bases; unmatched bases: 2. CDR3 DNA: TGCGCCAGCAGCTTGGTGGGACTAGGGACCCAGTACTTC. Encoded protein: CASSLVGLGTQYF.